This T cell receptor beta chain was identified during a study of blood T cell repertoires in COVID-19. About the study: The United States, Italy and Spain were the sources of the acute and convalescent COVID-19 samples. The analysed material was cDNA or gDNA that came from T cells, B-cell-depleted T cells, or PBMCs.

In germline, CDR1 is MGHRA, CDR2 YSYEKL. Trimming removed 0 bases from V and 1 base from J, with 18 bases in between. The length of the CDR3 is 18 residues. Per the original data handling: Amplified reference gene primers provided the basis for estimating nucleated cell counts. Only in-frame clones appear in the TCRdb table, and some are missing; sequencing was by immunoSEQ multiplex PCR. V and J calls and clone size follow that table, whereas D and trimming were derived from the DNA. The table lists some 150,000 clones, about 79% of them singletons, with about 6.8% in the top ten. V and J are TRBV4-1 and TRBJ1-2; D is uncertain. The sequence came from a woman in her 50s in a cohort sampled during active or convalescent COVID-19. Input material: peripheral blood. The CDR3 coding sequence is TGCGCCAGCAGCCAAGATTTGATTCCCACAACGCTTAACTATGGCTACACCTTC. Residues: CASSQDLIPTTLNYGYTF.